This T cell receptor (beta chain) was sequenced for a study of cytomegalovirus exposure and HLA in healthy donors. The PCR ran on 60 Vbeta and 13 Jbeta primers. Generated by immunoSEQ multiplex PCR, the TCRdb table keeps only in-frame clones and is missing some. The data show some 150,000 clones, with over 75% seen just once and around 2.5% held by the top ten. Overall study results and limits: Listed as cytomegalovirus-associated were roughly 180 TCR beta chains. Many donors shared some public TCRs, even though most TCR sequences were rare.

Remarks on this clone: The antigen is unknown.

This CDR3 contains 15 residues. Germline V gene lookup returns CDR1 SQVTM and CDR2 ANQGSEA. After removal of 3 bases from V and 9 bases from J, the junction contained 12 bases not matched to a gene. The sample taken for sequencing was PBMCs. The V gene is TRBV29-1, the J gene TRBJ2-7, with 12 bases that match TRBD1. The source of this sequence is a man aged 50-60 years in good health and CMV-seronegative. This chain's CDR3 is CSVDSGTGGEGRQYF. In DNA form, the CDR3 reads TGCAGCGTTGATTCTGGGACAGGGGGCGAAGGCCGGCAGTACTTC.